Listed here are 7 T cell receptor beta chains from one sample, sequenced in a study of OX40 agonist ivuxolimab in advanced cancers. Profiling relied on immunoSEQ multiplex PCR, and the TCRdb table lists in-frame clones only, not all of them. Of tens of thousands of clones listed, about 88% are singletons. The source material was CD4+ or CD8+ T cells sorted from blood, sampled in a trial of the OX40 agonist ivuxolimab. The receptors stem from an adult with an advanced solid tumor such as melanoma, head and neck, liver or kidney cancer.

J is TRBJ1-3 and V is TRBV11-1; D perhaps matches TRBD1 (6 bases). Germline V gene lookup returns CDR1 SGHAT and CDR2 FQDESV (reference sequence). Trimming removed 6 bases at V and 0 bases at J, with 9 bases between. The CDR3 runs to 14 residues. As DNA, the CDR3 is TGTGCCAGCAGGGCGGGACACTCTGGAAACACCATATATTTT. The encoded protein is CASRAGHSGNTIYF.

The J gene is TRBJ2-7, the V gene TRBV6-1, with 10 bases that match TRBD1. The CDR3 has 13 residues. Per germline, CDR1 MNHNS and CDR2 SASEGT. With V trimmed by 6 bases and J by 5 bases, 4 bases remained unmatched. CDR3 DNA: TGTGCCAGCAGCCCGGGACAGGGGAACGAGCAGTACTTC. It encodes CASSPGQGNEQYF.

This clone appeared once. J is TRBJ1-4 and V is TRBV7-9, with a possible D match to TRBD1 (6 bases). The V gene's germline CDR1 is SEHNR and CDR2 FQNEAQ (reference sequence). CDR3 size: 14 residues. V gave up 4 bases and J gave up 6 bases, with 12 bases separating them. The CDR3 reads CASSWTAEDEKLFF. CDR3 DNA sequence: TGTGCCAGCAGCTGGACAGCTGAAGATGAAAAACTGTTTTTT.

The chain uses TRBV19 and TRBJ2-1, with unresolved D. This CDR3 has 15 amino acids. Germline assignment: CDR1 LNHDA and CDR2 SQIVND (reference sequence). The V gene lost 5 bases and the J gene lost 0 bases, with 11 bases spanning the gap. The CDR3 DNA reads TGTGCCAGTAGTCCCCCAGAACGCTCCTACAATGAGCAGTTCTTC. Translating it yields CASSPPERSYNEQFF.

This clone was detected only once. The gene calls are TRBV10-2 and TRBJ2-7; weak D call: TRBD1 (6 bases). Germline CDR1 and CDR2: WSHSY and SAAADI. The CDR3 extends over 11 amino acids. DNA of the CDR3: TGCGCAGCCGGGACATTCTACGAGCAGTACTTC. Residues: CAAGTFYEQYF.

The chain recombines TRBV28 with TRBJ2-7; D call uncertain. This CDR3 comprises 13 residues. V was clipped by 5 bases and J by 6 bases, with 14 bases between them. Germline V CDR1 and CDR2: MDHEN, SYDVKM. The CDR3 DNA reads TGTGCCAGCAGTCAACAGACCAGATTCGAGCAGTACTTC. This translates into CASSQQTRFEQYF.

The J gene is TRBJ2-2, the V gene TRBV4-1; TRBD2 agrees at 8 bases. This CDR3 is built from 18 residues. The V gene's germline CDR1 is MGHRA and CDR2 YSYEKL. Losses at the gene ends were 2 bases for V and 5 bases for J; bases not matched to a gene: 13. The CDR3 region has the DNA TGCGCCAGCAGCCAAAGGAGCCCCCGGATAGCGGGAACCGGGGAGCTGTTTTTT. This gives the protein CASSQRSPRIAGTGELFF.